These 7 T cell receptor beta chains came from one sample sequenced in a study of OX40 agonist ivuxolimab in advanced cancers. TCRdb keeps only in-frame clones here, not all; method: immunoSEQ multiplex PCR. The sample shows 65,000 to 80,000 clones, 80% to 95% of them seen only once. Sequenced here: CD4+ or CD8+ T cells sorted from blood, sampled in a trial of the OX40 agonist ivuxolimab. Receptor source: an adult with an advanced solid tumor such as melanoma, head and neck, liver or kidney cancer.

This clone appeared a single time. The chain is built from TRBV6-4 and TRBJ2-3, with D tentatively TRBD1 or TRBD2 (5 bases each). The CDR3 has 14 amino acids. The germline V and J ends were trimmed by 5 bases and 4 bases, with 13 bases remaining between them. Germline values: CDR1 MRHNA, CDR2 SNTAGT. For the CDR3, the DNA is TGTGCCAGCAGTCAGGAAGTGGGGGCAGATACGCAGTATTTT. This encodes CASSQEVGADTQYF.

The chain combines TRBV7-2 with TRBJ2-3; TRBD2 aligns across 10 bases. The CDR3 has 15 residues. V shed 5 bases, J shed 6 bases, and the junction held 8 bases outside the gene matches. CDR1 and CDR2 from the germline V gene are SGHTA and FQGNSA. In DNA, the CDR3 is TGTGCCAGCAGCCCTCTAGCGGGAGAAGACGATACGCAGTATTTT. It encodes CASSPLAGEDDTQYF.

This clone was observed a single time. The V gene is TRBV5-4, the J gene TRBJ2-1; D may be TRBD2 (6 bases). CDR3 size: 15 residues. V was shortened by 4 bases and J by 2 bases, with 13 bases between the two germline ends. Germline V gene data show CDR1 as SGHNT and CDR2 as YYREEE (reference sequence). CDR3 sequence reads: CASSPGRGPYNEQFF. CDR3 nucleotides: TGTGCCAGCAGCCCAGGGCGGGGACCCTACAATGAGCAGTTCTTC.

This clone was detected only a few times. J is TRBJ2-5 and V is TRBV4-1, with D maybe TRBD2 (7 bases). Germline-derived CDR1 and CDR2 are MGHRA and YSYEKL. V lost 10 bases and J 0 bases, leaving 21 bases between the germline ends. The CDR3 has 16 residues. The CDR3, as DNA: TGCGCCACCTCGAAGGGGAGGGGGGAGGACCAAGAGACCCAGTACTTC. Translation gives CATSKGRGEDQETQYF.

The table lists this clone with a count of one. The chain uses TRBV15 and TRBJ2-3, with 15 bases that match TRBD2. J lost 5 bases, V lost 3 bases, and 3 bases had no gene match. Germline lookup yields CDR1 LNHNV and CDR2 YYDKDF (reference sequence). This CDR3 region has 16 residues. The chain's CDR3 is CATSRGLAGGGDTQYF. CDR3 DNA sequence: TGTGCCACCAGCAGGGGACTAGCGGGAGGAGGAGATACGCAGTATTTT.

The gene calls are TRBV20-1 and TRBJ2-7; D uncertain. V shed 6 bases and J shed 7 bases, with 10 bases lying between them. Germline lookup yields CDR1 DFQATT and CDR2 SNEGSKA (reference sequence). The CDR3 totals 10 residues. CDR3 sequence reads: CSATGSEQYF. The CDR3 coding sequence is TGCAGTGCCACTGGCTCTGAGCAGTACTTC.

The V gene is TRBV7-8, the J gene TRBJ1-2, with D maybe TRBD1 (5 bases). There are 16 residues in the CDR3. Germline V gene sequence: CDR1 SGHVS, CDR2 FQNEAQ. V shed 4 bases and J shed 4 bases, with 19 bases lying between them. This chain's CDR3 is CASSSLVGVTVYGYTF. The DNA of the CDR3 is TGTGCCAGCAGCTCCTTGGTGGGGGTAACCGTCTATGGCTACACCTTC.